Listed below are T cell receptor beta chains from one sample, sequenced in a study of T-cell memory formation after mild COVID-19. From the 5' RACE reads, TCRdb called clonotypes with MiXCR, one entry per CDR3 protein. Among 400,000 to 500,000 distinct CDR3 sequences, roughly 24% were seen once, and the ten largest hold 8.8%. The specimen was PBMCs or a T cell subset sorted from them (not recorded which). The receptors were gathered from an adult woman who had mild COVID-19 (a few samples of this study predate the infection). Cell type and time point are not known. Both conserved end residues are part of each CDR3. Each record gives: clone size, J gene, V gene, D gene, CDR3 length, CDR3 DNA, CDR3 protein. A D gene is named only where the DNA matches it firmly. Rows may omit the clone size; those that give it use once, few, many or a size class.

>NA|TRBJ1-1|TRBV5-1|TRBD1|14
TGCGCCAGCAGCGAACAGGGGGCGAACACTGAAGCTTTCTTT
CASSEQGANTEAFF
>NA|TRBJ2-7|TRBV29-1|NA|13
TGCAGCGTTCAGACAGGCGTCTCCTACGAGCAGTACTTC
CSVQTGVSYEQYF
>NA|TRBJ2-5|TRBV15|TRBD2|16
TGTGCCACCGGGGTCGATCGAGCGGGAGGGCTGGAGACCCAGTACTTC
CATGVDRAGGLETQYF
>NA|TRBJ2-7|TRBV7-2|NA|17
TGTGCCAGCAGCTTCCTTGGGGGGGCAGGGCCCAACTACGAGCAGTACTTC
CASSFLGGAGPNYEQYF
>NA|TRBJ2-7|TRBV6-5|TRBD1|15
TGTGCCAGCAGTTACGGGGGACAGGGGGTTTCTGAGCAGTACTTC
CASSYGGQGVSEQYF
>NA|TRBJ2-7|TRBV27|TRBD1|12
TGTGCCAGCGGACAGGACTCCTACGAGCAGTACTTC
CASGQDSYEQYF
>few|TRBJ2-5|TRBV29-1|TRBD2|16
TGCAGCGCCGAGGGAGGACTAGCGTCTGGGTGGGAGACCCAGTACTTC
CSAEGGLASGWETQYF
>few|TRBJ2-5|TRBV9|TRBD2|17
TGTGCCAGCAGCGCCTCCCCTAGCGGGGGGTTACAAGAGACCCAGTACTTC
CASSASPSGGLQETQYF
>NA|TRBJ2-1|TRBV29-1|TRBD2|14
TGCAGCGTTACTACTAGCGGGGGCTACAATGAGCAGTTCTTC
CSVTTSGGYNEQFF
>few|TRBJ2-7|TRBV6-5|TRBD2|14
TGTGCCAGCATGATTACGGGAGGGCCCTACGAGCAGTACTTC
CASMITGGPYEQYF
>many|TRBJ2-1|TRBV7-9|TRBD1|15
TGTGCCAGCAGCTTCCGGGACAGGGCTTTTAATGAGCAGTTCTTC
CASSFRDRAFNEQFF
>NA|TRBJ1-1|TRBV12-3/TRBV12-4|TRBD1|15
TGTGCCAGCAGTTCTTCAGGGACAGGGGGCCCTGAAGCTTTCTTT
CASSSSGTGGPEAFF
>NA|TRBJ1-4|TRBV5-5|NA|15
TGTGCCAGCAGCTCCCCCGACAATGGGATTGAAAAACTGTTTTTT
CASSSPDNGIEKLFF
>few|TRBJ2-3|TRBV7-9|NA|14
TGTGCCAGCAGCCAAGGGACCGGCCGAGATACGCAGTATTTT
CASSQGTGRDTQYF
>once|TRBJ1-1|TRBV11-1|TRBD1|17
TGTGCCAGCAGCTTAAAGGGCCAGGGGGCTATCGGCACTGAAGCTTTCTTT
CASSLKGQGAIGTEAFF
>NA|TRBJ2-5|TRBV4-1|TRBD2|15
TGCGCCAGCAGCCCAAGGAGCGGGGGGGAAGAGACCCAGTACTTC
CASSPRSGGEETQYF
>NA|TRBJ2-7|TRBV5-1|TRBD2|20
TGCGCCAGCAGCTTGTTCCCGGGACTAGCGGGAGTGGCGGGACCCTACGAGCAGTACTTC
CASSLFPGLAGVAGPYEQYF
>NA|TRBJ2-7|TRBV6-1|NA|14
TGTGCCAGCAGTGAATGGGAGGCGGACTACGAGCAGTACTTC
CASSEWEADYEQYF
>once|TRBJ1-6|TRBV2|NA|12
TGTGCCAGCAGTGGTCCGGGAGCACCCCTCCACTTT
CASSGPGAPLHF
>NA|TRBJ2-7|TRBV20-1|NA|13
TGCAGTGCTAGCAAGGGGCCACCCTACGAGCAGTACTTC
CSASKGPPYEQYF
>NA|TRBJ2-1|TRBV16|TRBD2|13
TGTGCCAGCAGCCTGACTAGCGGGAGTGAGCAGTTCTTC
CASSLTSGSEQFF
>NA|TRBJ2-2|TRBV5-1|TRBD2|15
TGCGCCAGCAGCTTGCCAGCGGGGGGGCCCGGGGAGCTGTTTTTT
CASSLPAGGPGELFF
>NA|TRBJ1-2|TRBV20-1|TRBD1|14
TGCAGTGCTAGGGGCGGACAGGAAAACTATGGCTACACCTTC
CSARGGQENYGYTF
>few|TRBJ2-7|TRBV20-1|NA|15
TGCAGTGCTAGAGATTATAAGGCAGAGCCCTACGAGCAGTACTTC
CSARDYKAEPYEQYF